The TCR beta chain described here comes from a study of T cells expressing NK-cell markers. Reanalyzing the 5' RACE reads, TCRdb keeps one entry per CDR3 protein, without DNA. The sample table sets out about 370,000 distinct CDR3 sequences. The germline V gene has CDR1 MGHRA and CDR2 YSYEKL. The CDR3 contains 18 residues. General study findings and limits: Expanded NKG2C+ T cell clones were not confirmed as HCMV-specific. Similarly, these clonotypes led the CD3+CD56-NKG2C+ fraction as well in a handful of donors.

With regard to this clonotype: Its antigen is still unknown.

Sequenced input: blood T cells: a sorted CD56 or NKG2C T cell subset, CD4+ or CD8+ T cells, or bulk PBMC T cells (not recorded which). This rearrangement joins TRBV4-1 to TRBJ2-6; checking the TCRdb D call of TRBD2 is not possible without DNA. This TCR was recovered from a woman between 45 and 65 years old in good health. The CDR3: CASSQPRGLNLWANVLTF.